Presented here are 15 T cell receptor beta chains from one specimen sequenced in a study of blood T cell repertoires in COVID-19. Method: immunoSEQ multiplex PCR; TCRdb's copy keeps in-frame clones and lacks some. This sample yields about 110,000 clones, of which 75% to 80% are seen a single time; 15% to 20% belongs to the top ten. The sequenced material came from peripheral blood. The receptors originated from a woman of 80 years or more with active or convalescent COVID-19.

The genes are TRBV6-2 or TRBV6-3 and TRBJ1-5, with 9 bases that match TRBD1. CDR3 length: 19 residues. Germline V gives CDR1 MNHEY, CDR2 SVGEGT. V gave up 0 bases and J gave up 0 bases; unmatched junction bases: 9. This CDR3 is CASSYSIDRGIDSNQPQHF. For the CDR3, the DNA is TGTGCCAGCAGTTACTCGATCGACAGGGGGATCGATAGCAATCAGCCCCAGCATTTT.

This sequence joins TRBV9 and TRBJ2-5; 7 bases are shared with TRBD1. The J segment lost 0 bases and the V segment lost 4 bases, leaving 6 bases of the junction unmatched. Germline lookup yields CDR1 SGDLS and CDR2 YYNGEE. The length of the CDR3 is 15 residues. This chain's CDR3 is CASSLGTEYQETQYF. The CDR3, as DNA: TGTGCCAGCAGCCTAGGGACAGAATACCAAGAGACCCAGTACTTC.

This clone was detected ten times or more. The chain recombines TRBV30 with TRBJ2-1, with 15 bases aligning to TRBD2. Germline values: CDR1 GTSNPN, CDR2 SVGIG (reference sequence). The CDR3 is 17 residues long. Trimming took 2 bases from V and 8 from J; bases not matched to a gene: 10. Written as DNA, the CDR3 is TGTGCCTGGAGTACGGGGAGGACTAGCGGGAGGGGGGATGAGCAGTTCTTC. Encoded protein: CAWSTGRTSGRGDEQFF.

The chain carries TRBV27 and TRBJ2-1, with 13 bases fitting TRBD2. The length of the CDR3 is 16 residues. Germline V gives CDR1 MNHEY, CDR2 SMNVEV (reference sequence). With V trimmed by 6 bases and J by 0 bases, 2 bases remained unmatched. CDR3 amino acids: CASRRTSGSSYNEQFF. The CDR3 region has the DNA TGTGCCAGCAGACGGACTAGCGGGAGCTCCTACAATGAGCAGTTCTTC.

The rearrangement links TRBV6-2 or TRBV6-3 to TRBJ2-1, with D tentatively TRBD2 (5 bases). V was clipped by 2 bases and J by 5 bases, with 13 bases between them. Looked up from germline, CDR1 is MNHEY and CDR2 is SVGEGT. The CDR3 has 15 amino acids. The CDR3 protein is CASSYGWETHNEQFF. The CDR3 DNA reads TGTGCCAGCAGTTACGGGTGGGAGACCCACAATGAGCAGTTCTTC.

The chain is built from TRBV11-2 and TRBJ1-2; 8 bases fit TRBD1. This CDR3 region has 15 residues. V trimming: 4 bases; J trimming: 5 bases; junction bases outside the gene matches: 9. Germline CDR1 reads SGHAT; CDR2 reads FQNNGV. This CDR3 reads CASSSPRYRGYGYTF. Here the CDR3 DNA reads TGTGCCAGCAGCTCGCCTAGGTACAGGGGGTATGGCTACACCTTC.

V is TRBV7-2 and J is TRBJ2-3, with D hard to call. The V end was cut by 4 bases, the J end by 6 bases, with 14 bases between. Per germline, CDR1 SGHTA and CDR2 FQGNSA. CDR3 length equals 14 residues. The CDR3 sequence is CASSSPYTPDTQYF. The CDR3 DNA reads TGTGCCAGCAGCTCCCCCTATACCCCCGATACGCAGTATTTT.

The chain carries TRBV19 and TRBJ2-2; 11 bases agree with TRBD1. Germline assignment: CDR1 LNHDA and CDR2 SQIVND (reference sequence). The CDR3 consists of 17 residues. The V and J ends lost 7 bases and 6 bases, in that order; junction bases with no gene match: 13. The CDR3 region is CASIPDRGRIGAGELFF. DNA for the CDR3: TGTGCCAGTATCCCGGACAGGGGGCGCATTGGGGCCGGGGAGCTGTTTTTT.

This clone has more than one count but fewer than ten. The J gene is TRBJ2-1, the V gene TRBV10-3, with 7 nucleotides matching TRBD1. Trimming cost V 3 bases and J 9 bases; bases outside gene matches: 11. Germline values: CDR1 ENHRY, CDR2 SYGVKD. This CDR3 spans 15 amino acids. CDR3 DNA: TGTGCCATCAGTGACAAGACAGGGCGAGAGGGTGAGCAGTTCTTC. Protein sequence: CAISDKTGREGEQFF.

The chain has TRBV29-1 and TRBJ2-1, with 9 bases lining up with TRBD1. The CDR3 has 13 amino acids. Per germline, CDR1 SQVTM and CDR2 ANQGSEA. V shed 3 bases and J 5 bases; nucleotides not matched to a gene: 2. In DNA form, the CDR3 reads TGCAGCGTTGAGAGGGACAGGGACAATGAGCAGTTCTTC. Its translation: CSVERDRDNEQFF.

This rearrangement joins TRBV19 to TRBJ2-3; TRBD2 matches at 7 bases. With 8 bases clipped from V and 1 base from J, the junction kept 15 bases outside the gene matches. This CDR3 has 17 amino acids. CDR1 and CDR2 (germline): LNHDA, SQIVND (reference sequence). CDR3 DNA sequence: TGTGCCAGTTCCATTGGGGCGGGAGTGGTAGGCACAGATACGCAGTATTTT. This sequence encodes CASSIGAGVVGTDTQYF.

V and J are TRBV30 and TRBJ2-1, with D possibly matching TRBD2 (5 bases). In germline, CDR1 is GTSNPN, CDR2 SVGIG (reference sequence). V gave up 2 bases and J gave up 9 bases, with 14 bases separating them. The CDR3 has 13 amino acids. In nucleotides, the CDR3 is TGTGCCTGGAGTCGTACTAGATACGGTGAGCAGTTCTTC. Translated: CAWSRTRYGEQFF.

A single count supports this clone. This chain links TRBV4-3 with TRBJ1-1; unclear D gene. The CDR3 covers 15 residues. The V end was cut by 0 bases, the J end by 1 base, with 9 bases between. CDR1 and CDR2 from the germline V gene are LGHNA and YSLEER. The CDR3 DNA reads as TGCGCCAGCAGCCAAGATGTCTACGGGAACACTGAAGCTTTCTTT. This codes for CASSQDVYGNTEAFF.

The chain couples TRBV6-5 to TRBJ2-7; the D gene is possibly TRBD2 (5 bases). This CDR3 region has 14 residues. Trimming shortened V by 7 bases and J by 6 bases, and 19 bases separated the two germline ends. Germline lookup yields CDR1 MNHEY and CDR2 SVGAGI. The CDR3 nucleotides read TGTGCCAGCAAAAAAGGGAGCGCCACCTTCGAGCAGTACTTC. As protein: CASKKGSATFEQYF.

CDR3: CASSLWGRESNQPQHF. The CDR3 DNA reads as TGTGCCAGCAGTCTTTGGGGTCGGGAGAGCAATCAGCCCCAGCATTTT. The rearrangement joins TRBV28 to TRBJ1-5, with D unresolved. V shed 5 bases and J shed 1 base, with 15 bases lying between them. This CDR3 comprises 16 residues. The germline CDR1 and CDR2 sequences are MDHEN and SYDVKM.